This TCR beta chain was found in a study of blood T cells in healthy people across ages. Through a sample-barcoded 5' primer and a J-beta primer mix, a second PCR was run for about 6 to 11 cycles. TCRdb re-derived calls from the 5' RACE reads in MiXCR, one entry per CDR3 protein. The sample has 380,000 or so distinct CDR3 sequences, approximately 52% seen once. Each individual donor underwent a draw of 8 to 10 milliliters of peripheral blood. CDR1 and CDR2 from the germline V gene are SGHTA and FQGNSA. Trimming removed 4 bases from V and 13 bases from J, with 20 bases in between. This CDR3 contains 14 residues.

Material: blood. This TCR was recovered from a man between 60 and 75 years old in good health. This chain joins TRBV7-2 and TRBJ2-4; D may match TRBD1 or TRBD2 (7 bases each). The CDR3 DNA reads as TGTGCCAGCAGCTCAACAGCCCGACAGGGAGGGCAGTACTTC. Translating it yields CASSSTARQGGQYF.